Sequencing of this T cell receptor beta chain was carried out in a study of human T cells and chemical hapten exposure. This clonotype was counted ten times or more. Germline CDR1 KGHSH, CDR2 LQKENI. Unmatched junction bases numbered 9, after V lost 2 bases and J lost 10 bases. The CDR3 loop spans 14 amino acids. This sample's time point: patch test 3, about 24 weeks after DPC sensitization. Treatment given: therapeutic diphenylcyclopropenone sensitization with weekly scalp DPC. TCRdb analysed the RACE reads with MiXCR anew, one entry per CDR3 protein. The sample gives approximately 71,000 distinct CDR3 sequences, around 10% of which show up once; more than 1.2% is in the top ten.

The rearrangement uses TRBV18 and TRBJ1-2; 8 nucleotides agree with TRBD1. The clonotype originates from a woman aged 45-65 years with alopecia areata. Some clones in this sample may be carry-over from other donors' samples. This specimen consisted of whole blood, obtained in connection with sensitization to the hapten diphenylcyclopropenone (DPC). The CDR3 reads CASSPTAGGRPYTF. Written as DNA, the CDR3 is TGTGCCAGCTCACCAACGGCAGGGGGCCGACCCTACACCTTC.